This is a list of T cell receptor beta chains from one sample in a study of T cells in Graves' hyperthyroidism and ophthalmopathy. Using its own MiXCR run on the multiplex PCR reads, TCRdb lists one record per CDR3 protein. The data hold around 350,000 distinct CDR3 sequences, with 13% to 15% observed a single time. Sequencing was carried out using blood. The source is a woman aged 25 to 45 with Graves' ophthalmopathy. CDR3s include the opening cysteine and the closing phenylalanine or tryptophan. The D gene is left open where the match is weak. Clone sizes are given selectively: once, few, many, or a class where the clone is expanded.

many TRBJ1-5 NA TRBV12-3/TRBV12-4 TGTGCCAGCAGTTCGGGGTTGGGCAATCAGCCCCAGCATTTT CASSSGLGNQPQHF
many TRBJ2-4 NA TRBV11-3 TGTGCCAGCAGCAGTCAGGGTACCTGGCTAGCCAAAAACATTCAGTACTTC CASSSQGTWLAKNIQYF
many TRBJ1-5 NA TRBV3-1 TGTGCCAGCAGCCGTCGACAGAGCAATCAGCCCCAGCATTTT CASSRRQSNQPQHF
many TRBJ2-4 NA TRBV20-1 TGCAGTGCTAGAGATGTCGGCACCAAAAACATTCAGTACTTC CSARDVGTKNIQYF
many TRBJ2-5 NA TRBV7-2 TGTGCCAGCAGCTCACAGGGATCGTACCAAGAGACCCAGTACTTC CASSSQGSYQETQYF
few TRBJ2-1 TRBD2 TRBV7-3 TGTGCCAGCAGCCCTAGCGGGGGAGAATACAATGAGCAGTTCTTC CASSPSGGEYNEQFF
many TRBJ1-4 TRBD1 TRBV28 TGTGCCAGCAGTTCCTCGGACAGGGTGAGGGAAAAACTGTTTTTT CASSSSDRVREKLFF
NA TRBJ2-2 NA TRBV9 TGTGCCAGCAGCGTAACCCTAGCGAACACCGGGGAGCTGTTTTTT CASSVTLANTGELFF
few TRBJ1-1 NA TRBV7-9 TGTGCCAGCAGCCTCAGGCAAGTGTACACTGAAGCTTTCTTT CASSLRQVYTEAFF
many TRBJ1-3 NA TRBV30 TGTGCCTGGGCGACGGAAAACTCTGGAAACACCATATATTTT CAWATENSGNTIYF
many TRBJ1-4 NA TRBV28 TGTGCCAGCAGTTTATCGGACGGAACCGAAAAACTGTTTTTT CASSLSDGTEKLFF
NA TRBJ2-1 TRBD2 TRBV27 TGTGCCAGCAGTCCAAAATTGGCGGGGGGGCTCATGGAGCAGTTCTTC CASSPKLAGGLMEQFF
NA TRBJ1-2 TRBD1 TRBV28 TGTGCCATCAGCAGAACCACAGGGGGTGGAGGTAACTATGGCTACACCTTC CAISRTTGGGGNYGYTF
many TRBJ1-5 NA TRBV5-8 TGTGCCAGCAGCTGGACAGATAGCAATCAGCCCCAGCATTTT CASSWTDSNQPQHF
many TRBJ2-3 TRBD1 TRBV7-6 TGTGCCAGCAGCTGGACAGGGTCGGGCACAGATACGCAGTATTTT CASSWTGSGTDTQYF
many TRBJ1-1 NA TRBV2 TGTGCCAGCAGTGTGGAGGGGGGAACGTCTGAAGCTTTCTTT CASSVEGGTSEAFF
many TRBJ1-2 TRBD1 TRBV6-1 TGTGCCAGCAGCGGGACAGGGGGCTATGGCTACACCTTC CASSGTGGYGYTF
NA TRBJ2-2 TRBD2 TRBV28 TGTGCCAGCAGTTTATTGGGCGGGGGGCTGTTTTTT CASSLLGGGLFF
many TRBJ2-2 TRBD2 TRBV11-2 TGTGCCAGCAGCCCGGGGACTATGGTGAACGGGGAGCTGTTTTTT CASSPGTMVNGELFF
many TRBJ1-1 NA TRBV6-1 TGTGCCAGCAGTAAACCACCTACATTTGAGGGCCCGAACACTGAAGCTTTCTTT CASSKPPTFEGPNTEAFF
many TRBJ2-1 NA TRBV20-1 TGCAGTGCTAGAAACGTCCGTGACAGACTCTCCTACAATGAGCAGTTCTTC CSARNVRDRLSYNEQFF